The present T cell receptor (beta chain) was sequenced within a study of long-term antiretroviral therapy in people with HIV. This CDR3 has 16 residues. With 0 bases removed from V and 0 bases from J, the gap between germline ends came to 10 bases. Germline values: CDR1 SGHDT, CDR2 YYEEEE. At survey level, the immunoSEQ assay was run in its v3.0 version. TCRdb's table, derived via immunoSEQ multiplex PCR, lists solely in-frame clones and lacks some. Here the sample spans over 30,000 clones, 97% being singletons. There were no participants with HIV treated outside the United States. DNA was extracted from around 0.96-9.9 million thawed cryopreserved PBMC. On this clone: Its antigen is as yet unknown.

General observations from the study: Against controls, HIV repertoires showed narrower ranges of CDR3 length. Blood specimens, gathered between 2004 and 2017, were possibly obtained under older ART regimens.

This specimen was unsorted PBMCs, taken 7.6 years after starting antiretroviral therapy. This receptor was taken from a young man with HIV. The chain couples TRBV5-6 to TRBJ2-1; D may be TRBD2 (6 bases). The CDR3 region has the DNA TGTGCCAGCAGCTTGGTGGCGGGGAGCTCCTACAATGAGCAGTTCTTC. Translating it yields CASSLVAGSSYNEQFF.